Listed below are T cell receptor beta chains from one sample, sequenced in a study of CD8+ T cells in alopecia areata. Only in-frame clones appear in the TCRdb table, and some are missing; sequencing was by immunoSEQ multiplex PCR. The sample has about 110,000 clones; around 84% are singletons. The specimen was CD8+ T cells sorted from blood, collected at week 24, from a patient treated with tofacitinib. These receptors were collected from a human donor with alopecia areata. Each CDR3 is given with its conserved first and last residue. The order of the fields is clone size, J gene, V gene, CDR3 protein. Where a row states a size, it is once, few, many or the class of an expanded clone; other rows omit it.

NA | TRBJ2-7 | TRBV4-3 | CASSPGRTSYEQYF
NA | TRBJ1-2 | TRBV7-9 | CASSLGQGVYGYTF
NA | TRBJ2-1 | TRBV29-1 | CSVERTGEAMNEQFF
NA | TRBJ2-2 | TRBV29-1 | CSVGDRGLGGELFF
NA | TRBJ1-2 | TRBV19 | CASSSQIGGYTF
NA | TRBJ2-7 | TRBV7-9 | CASSSPGQPHEQYF
NA | TRBJ2-5 | TRBV2 | CASSVGLARETQYF
NA | TRBJ2-3 | TRBV27 | CASSFLQASSTDTQYF
few | TRBJ2-3 | TRBV29-1 | CSVEEGTSGVWTDTQYF
NA | TRBJ2-5 | TRBV7-9 | CASSSVEAGYQETQYF
NA | TRBJ2-1 | TRBV6-5 | CASGTSAYNEQFF
NA | TRBJ2-1 | TRBV6-5 | CASSFTGFNEQFF
NA | TRBJ2-3 | TRBV4-2 | CASSQDSGLADLTTILTSTDTQYF
NA | TRBJ1-1 | TRBV19 | CASSRGQGWTEAFF
few | TRBJ2-7 | TRBV4-3 | CASSQDRIGDLAENYEQYF
NA | TRBJ1-4 | TRBV2 | CASSDPGQGNEKLLF
once | TRBJ2-1 | TRBV19 | CASSITTSSSYNEQFF